The 9 T cell receptor beta chains in this list originate from one sample, sequenced in a study of T-cell reconstitution after alpha-beta-depleted transplantation in children. Using unique molecular identifiers, the investigators prepared the TCRbeta library. Using its own MiXCR run on the PCR reads, TCRdb lists one record per CDR3 protein. The sample gives around 360,000 distinct CDR3 sequences, 10% to 13% of which show up once; about 2.3% is in the top ten. Sequencing was performed on PBMCs from the stem cell graft donor, taken from the stem cell graft. The receptor set was obtained from a human donor who donated a stem cell graft to a child with acute lymphoblastic leukemia.

This chain joins TRBV7-9 and TRBJ2-1; TRBD2 matches at 13 bases. The CDR3 runs 17 residues. From germline, CDR1 is SEHNR and CDR2 FQNEAQ (reference sequence). J gave up 4 bases and V 5 bases, and 8 bases lay outside the gene matches. The CDR3 DNA follows: TGTGCCAGCAGCCACGGACTAGCGGGAGAAGCATACAATGAGCAGTTCTTC. As protein: CASSHGLAGEAYNEQFF. Variable domain in full (rest from reference TRBV7-9 and TRBJ2-1): DTGVSQNPRHKITKRGQNVTFRCDPISEHNRLYWYRQTLGQGPEFLTYFQNEAQLEKSRLLSDRFSAERPKGSFSTLEIQRTEQGDSAMYLCASSHGLAGEAYNEQFFGPGTRLTVL.

Note on this clonotype: This may come from a read error, since a much larger clone is one base off. The chain joins TRBV15 to TRBJ2-4, with 10 positions matching TRBD1. The CDR3 has 19 residues. Germline V CDR1 and CDR2: LNHNV, YYDKDF (reference sequence). The CDR3 sequence is CATSRTGQGSPEAKNSQYF. The CDR3 DNA is TGTGCCACCAGCAGAACGGGACAGGGGTCGCCTGAAGCCAAAAACAGTCAGTACTTC.

This clonotype has just one count. The germline gene is not matched at one end of the junction; a read error may be the cause. The genes are TRBV6-2 or TRBV6-3 and TRBJ1-2, with D unclear. The CDR3 runs to 14 residues. Germline V gene sequence: CDR1 MNHEY, CDR2 SVGEGT. The CDR3 DNA follows: TGTGCCAGCGGTTACCGGGGTGGGTCGAATGGCTACACCTTC. Translating it yields CASGYRGGSNGYTF.

The chain recombines TRBV20-1 with TRBJ1-4, with D tentatively TRBD1 (6 bases). CDR1 and CDR2 (germline): DFQATT, SNEGSKA (reference sequence). With 3 bases removed from V and 0 bases from J, the gap between germline ends came to 14 bases. The CDR3 spans 16 residues. The CDR3 sequence is CSASGVGGATNEKLFF. Written as DNA, the CDR3 is TGCAGTGCTAGCGGAGTGGGGGGCGCAACTAATGAAAAACTGTTTTTT.

The gene calls are TRBV4-1 and TRBJ2-1; 9 bases map to TRBD2. Germline CDR1 reads MGHRA; CDR2 reads YSYEKL. CDR3 length equals 17 residues. V was clipped by 0 bases and J by 10 bases; unmatched bases: 13. CDR3 in amino acids: CASSQDRAGGFSGEQFF. The CDR3 DNA reads TGCGCCAGCAGCCAAGATAGAGCGGGAGGATTCTCAGGGGAGCAGTTCTTC.

The chain links TRBV27 to TRBJ1-6; 12 positions match TRBD1. V lost 6 bases and J lost 3; bases outside the gene matches: 9. This CDR3 has 18 amino acids. CDR1 is MNHEY, CDR2 SMNVEV, per germline (reference sequence). The CDR3 region is CASRPGQGAYGYNSPLHF. DNA for the CDR3: TGTGCCAGCAGGCCGGGACAGGGGGCGTACGGCTATAATTCACCCCTCCACTTT.

The chain's CDR3 is CASSLVSSSYEQYF. The CDR3 region has the DNA TGTGCCAGCAGCTTAGTCAGTAGCTCCTACGAGCAGTACTTC. V is TRBV7-2 and J is TRBJ2-7; no definite D call. V was trimmed by 1 base and J by 0 bases, leaving 7 bases between them. Germline V gene lookup returns CDR1 SGHTA and CDR2 FQGNSA. The CDR3 sequence is 14 residues long.

The chain links TRBV4-1 to TRBJ2-7; 7 bases fit TRBD2. The CDR3 is 16 amino acids. Trimming at V came to 4 bases and at J to 4 bases, leaving 13 bases not matched to a gene. Germline V lookup: CDR1 MGHRA, CDR2 YSYEKL. The CDR3 region is CASSPAQAGNLYEQYF. Written as DNA, the CDR3 is TGCGCCAGCAGCCCGGCACAAGCGGGGAACCTTTACGAGCAGTACTTC.

V usage is TRBV28 and J usage is TRBJ1-5, with 11 bases fitting TRBD1. Looked up from germline, CDR1 is MDHEN and CDR2 is SYDVKM. V shed 5 bases, J shed 0 bases, and the junction held 6 bases outside the gene matches. The CDR3 is 17 residues long. In nucleotides, the CDR3 is TGTGCCAGCAGTAAACGGGACAGGGGGTATAGCAATCAGCCCCAGCATTTT. Its translation: CASSKRDRGYSNQPQHF.